These 25 T cell receptor beta chains were sequenced from one sample in a study of molecular identifiers for immune sequencing clone quantification. TCRdb itself ran the PCR reads through MiXCR, one entry per CDR3 protein. The sample records approximately 550,000 distinct CDR3 sequences, about a fifth being singletons. Sequences were obtained from naive CD8+ T cells from blood, with Jurkat cell RNA spiked in. The subset is: FACS-sorted CD8+CD4-CCR7+CD45RA+ naive T cells. The receptors here all came from a human donor in good health. Some libraries in this study had Jurkat cell RNA spiked in.

This clonotype was detected ten times or more. The genes are TRBV4-2 and TRBJ2-7, with TRBD2 matching over 7 bases. The CDR3 covers 15 residues. Germline CDR1 reads LGHNA; CDR2 reads YNFKEQ. V dropped 2 bases and J dropped 2; count of bases not matched to a gene: 6. In DNA, the CDR3 is TGTGCCAGCAGCCAATTCGGCGGGGGACCCTACGAGCAGTACTTC. It translates to CASSQFGGGPYEQYF.

Ten or more counts support this clonotype. This chain connects TRBV5-4 to TRBJ2-3; D may be TRBD1 (6 bases). The CDR3 is 16 amino acids. Germline CDR1 reads SGHNT; CDR2 reads YYREEE (reference sequence). Deletions cut 3 bases from V and 3 bases from J, with 17 bases between. This CDR3 is CASSYQGSLWTDTQYF. CDR3 in DNA: TGTGCCAGCAGCTACCAGGGGAGCCTTTGGACAGATACGCAGTATTTT.

The J gene is TRBJ2-7, the V gene TRBV6-2 or TRBV6-3; possibly TRBD1 for D (6 bases). Germline V gene lookup returns CDR1 MNHEY and CDR2 SVGEGT. The CDR3 spans 15 residues. V was shortened by 2 bases and J by 0 bases, with 11 bases between the two germline ends. DNA of the CDR3: TGTGCCAGCAGTTACAGCACGGACAGCTCCTACGAGCAGTACTTC. This encodes CASSYSTDSSYEQYF.

There are a few counts of this clonotype. The chain combines TRBV5-5 with TRBJ2-3, with 8 nucleotides matching TRBD2. J lost 2 bases, V lost 4 bases, and 15 bases had no gene match. This CDR3 contains 18 residues. Looked up from germline, CDR1 is SGHKS and CDR2 is YYEKEE (reference sequence). Written as DNA, the CDR3 is TGTGCCAGCAGCCCGCTACGGGCTAGCGGGCTCTACACAGATACGCAGTATTTT. It encodes CASSPLRASGLYTDTQYF.

This clonotype was seen only a few times. The chain is built from TRBV9 and TRBJ2-2; the match to TRBD1 covers 9 bases. Losses at the gene ends were 3 bases for V and 7 bases for J; bases not matched to a gene: 7. Germline V CDR1 and CDR2: SGDLS, YYNGEE. The CDR3 has 15 residues. DNA of the CDR3: TGTGCCAGCAGCGCCACAGGGGGCGCGTTCGGGGAGCTGTTTTTT. Translating gives CASSATGGAFGELFF.

This chain joins TRBV5-6 and TRBJ2-1, with D perhaps matching TRBD2 (5 bases). V was cut by 4 bases and J by 6 bases, with 11 bases left in between. The germline V gene has CDR1 SGHDT and CDR2 YYEEEE. CDR3 length equals 13 residues. The CDR3 coding sequence is TGTGCCAGCAGCGGGGAGCTAGTCAATGAGCAGTTCTTC. This sequence encodes CASSGELVNEQFF.

For this clonotype: One end of the junction is discordant with germline, which a read error may explain. The rearrangement uses TRBV12-3 or TRBV12-4 and TRBJ2-7, with D unresolved. The CDR3 extends over 15 amino acids. Written as DNA, the CDR3 is TGTGCCAGCAGTCACTCGTTCGGTGGCGCCTACGAGCAGCACTTC. Its translation is CASSHSFGGAYEQHF.

This clonotype was detected many times. The rearrangement joins TRBV9 to TRBJ2-2, with D uncertain. The CDR3 spans 13 residues. Germline V CDR1 and CDR2: SGDLS, YYNGEE. V lost 4 bases and J lost 4, with 8 bases in between. The CDR3 bases are TGTGCCAGCAGCCCAGTCGGCACCGGGGAGCTGTTTTTT. Protein: CASSPVGTGELFF.

About this clonotype itself: This may come from a read error, since a much larger clone is one base off. The rearrangement links TRBV29-1 to TRBJ2-7; D remains ambiguous. The CDR3 extends over 11 amino acids. Germline values: CDR1 SQVTM, CDR2 ANQGSEA. CDR3 sequence (DNA): TGCAGCGTTGAGAGGTCCTACAAGCAGTACTTC. Amino acids: CSVERSYKQYF.

Remarks on this clonotype: This CDR3 fails to terminate in the conserved phenylalanine or tryptophan, so it likely reflects a read error. This rearrangement joins TRBV15 to TRBJ2-7; D is unclear. The germline V gene has CDR1 LNHNV and CDR2 YYDKDF (reference sequence). This CDR3 has 16 amino acids. CDR3 nucleotide sequence: TGTGCCACCAGCAGAGATAGCCAGGAACCAACCTACGTGCAGTACCTC. Translating it yields CATSRDSQEPTYVQYL.

At least ten counts were recorded for this clonotype. In DNA form, the CDR3 reads TGCGCCAGCAGCCAAGTAAGCGGGCCGGTGACTTTCTTT. Protein sequence: CASSQVSGPVTFF. The chain couples TRBV4-3 to TRBJ1-1; D is ambiguous. The germline V gene has CDR1 LGHNA and CDR2 YSLEER. The ends were cut back, 1 base at V and 12 bases at J, with 15 bases in the middle. This CDR3 region has 13 residues.

This clonotype was observed at least ten times. The rearrangement uses TRBV29-1 and TRBJ2-1, with a tentative D call TRBD2 (6 bases). Germline assignment: CDR1 SQVTM and CDR2 ANQGSEA. The length of the CDR3 is 13 residues. V was pared by 0 bases and J by 9 bases, with 12 bases between. In nucleotides, the CDR3 is TGCAGCGTTGAAGAGGGGGGTAGGGCTGAGCAGTTCTTC. This codes for CSVEEGGRAEQFF.

V and J are TRBV6-5 and TRBJ2-4; 8 nucleotides match TRBD2. With V trimmed by 7 bases and J by 0 bases, 8 bases remained unmatched. The CDR3 sequence is 16 residues long. Germline CDR1 and CDR2: MNHEY and SVGAGI. The CDR3 loop is CASTPGGALAKNIQYF. DNA for the CDR3: TGTGCCAGCACCCCGGGGGGGGCCTTAGCCAAAAACATTCAGTACTTC.

This chain connects TRBV7-4 to TRBJ2-6, with D unresolved. Germline V gene sequence: CDR1 SGHVT, CDR2 SQSDAQ. Trimming stripped 5 bases from V and 4 bases from J, with 12 bases between. The CDR3 is 15 residues long. CDR3 loop: CASSLSSSGANVLTF. CDR3 sequence (DNA): TGTGCCAGCAGCCTGTCTTCCTCCGGGGCCAACGTCCTGACTTTC.

This clonotype was seen more than once but under ten times. The chain uses TRBV10-3 and TRBJ2-7, with D perhaps TRBD1 or TRBD2 (6 bases each). The CDR3 consists of 15 residues. The V and J ends lost 0 bases and 1 base respectively, with 10 bases between them. Germline values: CDR1 ENHRY, CDR2 SYGVKD. The CDR3 is CAISESSGASYEQYF. The CDR3 DNA reads as TGTGCCATCAGTGAGTCCTCGGGGGCGTCCTACGAGCAGTACTTC.

The chain uses TRBV11-2 and TRBJ2-7; D not certain. Germline V CDR1 and CDR2: SGHAT, FQNNGV. CDR3 size: 12 residues. Trimming removed 5 bases from V and 4 bases from J, with 9 bases in between. CDR3 DNA: TGTGCCAGCAGCGGTCAACGTTACGAGCAGTACTTC. Protein: CASSGQRYEQYF.

This clonotype was seen ten or more times. CDR3 sequence reads: CASSYVREDYGYTF. The CDR3 DNA follows: TGTGCCAGCAGTTACGTCAGGGAGGACTATGGCTACACCTTC. The chain uses TRBV6-5 and TRBJ1-2; maybe TRBD1 (5 bases). The V and J ends lost 2 bases and 3 bases respectively, with 10 bases between them. The CDR3 sequence is 14 residues long. CDR1 is MNHEY and CDR2 is SVGAGI in the germline V gene.

This chain connects TRBV20-1 to TRBJ2-7; TRBD2 matches 7 bases. This CDR3 spans 17 amino acids. J gave up 0 bases and V 2 bases, and 13 bases lay outside the gene matches. The germline gives CDR1 DFQATT, CDR2 SNEGSKA (reference sequence). CDR3 residues: CSARTPGLLSPSYEQYF. Here the CDR3 DNA reads TGCAGTGCTAGAACACCGGGACTATTGTCGCCCTCCTACGAGCAGTACTTC.

This clonotype was found many times. This chain uses TRBV6-6 with TRBJ2-3; D gene uncertain. Trimming took 5 bases from V and 2 from J, leaving 5 bases between them. The CDR3 consists of 12 residues. From germline, CDR1 is MNHNY and CDR2 SVGAGI (reference sequence). CDR3 sequence: CASSMTTDTQYF. The DNA for the CDR3 is TGTGCCAGCAGTATGACCACAGATACGCAGTATTTT.

This clonotype occurred many times. This chain joins TRBV19 and TRBJ2-1; tentatively, D is TRBD2 (6 bases). V was pared by 3 bases and J by 15 bases, with 18 bases between. The CDR3 loop spans 13 amino acids. Germline V gene sequence: CDR1 LNHDA, CDR2 SQIVND (reference sequence). CDR3 coding DNA: TGTGCCAGTAGTATTAATGGGGGAGGAACTTCGTTCTTC. The encoded protein is CASSINGGGTSFF. Looking up the rest from reference TRBV19 and TRBJ2-1 gives the full variable domain: DGGITQSPKYLFRKEGQNVTLSCEQNLNHDAMYWYRQDPGQGLRLIYYSQIVNDFQKGDIAEGYSVSREKKESFPLTVTSAQKNPTAFYLCASSINGGGTSFFGPGTRLTVL.

This clonotype was detected ten times or more. The chain recombines TRBV4-3 with TRBJ2-1; D not resolved. This CDR3 spans 16 amino acids. V was trimmed by 1 base and J by 4 bases, leaving 14 bases between them. Per germline, CDR1 LGHNA and CDR2 YSLEER. The CDR3 nucleotides read TGCGCCAGCAGCCAAGGTCCCGGCATGAATTACAATGAGCAGTTCTTC. Encoded protein: CASSQGPGMNYNEQFF.

A note on this clonotype: A single base separates this from a much larger clone, so it may be a read error. This chain links TRBV7-2 with TRBJ2-7; 9 bases are a match to TRBD2. V lost 2 bases to trimming and J lost 0 bases; unmatched junction nucleotides: 5. Germline CDR1 is SGHTA and CDR2 is FQGNSA. The CDR3 sequence is 16 residues long. This CDR3 is CASSLWVSGSSYEQYF. The CDR3 DNA reads as TGTGCCAGCAGCTTATGGGTTAGCGGGAGCTCCTACGAGCAGTACTTC.

The CDR3 loop reads CASSLAFGTVYEQYF. The CDR3 region has the DNA TGTGCCAGCAGCTTAGCGTTCGGGACTGTCTACGAGCAGTACTTC. This chain links TRBV11-2 with TRBJ2-7; weak D call: TRBD2 (6 bases). The V end lost 1 base, the J end lost 3 bases, and 13 bases lay between the germline ends. The CDR3 runs to 15 residues. The germline V gene has CDR1 SGHAT and CDR2 FQNNGV.

The table lists this clonotype with many counts. V is TRBV28 and J is TRBJ2-1; D ambiguous. Germline CDR1 MDHEN, CDR2 SYDVKM. V dropped 3 bases and J dropped 7 bases, with 13 bases sitting between them. The CDR3 loop spans 14 amino acids. Here the CDR3 reads CASSFRGSMNEQFF. The CDR3 region has the DNA TGTGCCAGCAGTTTCCGCGGCTCGATGAATGAGCAGTTCTTC.

Regarding this clonotype: Since a much larger clone is just one base distant, this may be a read error. The genes are TRBV12-3 or TRBV12-4 and TRBJ2-3; 11 bases are a match to TRBD2. The CDR3 contains 15 residues. The ends lost 6 bases at V and 4 bases at J; junction bases unmatched: 6. CDR3 nucleotides: TGTGCCAGCAGCATTAGCGGGAGGGCATCAGATACGCAGTATTTT. This codes for CASSISGRASDTQYF.